The clone carrying this T cell receptor beta chain was recorded only once. Its specificity is not known. This beta chain is a stray read from a library made for alpha chains; its abundance is not meaningful. Time point described: sample taken at primary tumor resection. Extraction of whole RNA from tumor, nontumor lung or frozen PBMC preceded unsorted sequencing. The entry originates in a study of spatial heterogeneity in lung cancer. General study findings and limits: Alpha chains reached an estimated coverage of about 7% of tumor T cells, and beta chains about 13%. Tumoral mutation counts were tracked by counts of expanded intratumoral alpha and beta TCRs. Numbers of ubiquitous and regional expanded TCRs tracked ubiquitous and regional nonsynonymous mutation counts, respectively.

Germline V gene lookup returns CDR1 SGHAT and CDR2 FQDESV (reference sequence). This CDR3 is built from 19 residues. V dropped 8 bases and J dropped 0; count of bases not matched to a gene: 19. From the 5' RACE reads, TCRdb called clonotypes with MiXCR, one entry per CDR3 protein. This table holds about 6,000 distinct CDR3 sequences, around 15% found once. The sequence was obtained from a male donor with early-stage non-small cell lung cancer. Sequences were derived from lung tumor tissue, sampled at surgery. The chain has TRBV11-1 and TRBJ2-1, with 7 bases identical to TRBD1. This CDR3 is CASSHKGRTGQSSYNEQFF. CDR3 DNA sequence: TGTGCCAGCTCCCATAAGGGGCGAACGGGACAGAGCTCCTACAATGAGCAGTTCTTC.